The present TCR beta chain was sequenced within a study of CD8 T cells in Susac syndrome. Turning to the study itself: Treatment at blood withdrawal was none, corticosteroids, or intravenous immunoglobulin alone in Susac syndrome patients.

The CDR3 spans 16 residues. Germline CDR1 reads SGHTA; CDR2 reads FQGTGA. With V trimmed by 0 bases and J by 6 bases, 5 bases remained unmatched. RNA was extracted with the RNeasy kit, and a quantity of roughly 0.5 to 1 ug was reverse transcribed using random hexamers. TCRdb analysed the immunoSEQ multiplex PCR reads with MiXCR anew, one entry per CDR3 protein. The sample has roughly 150,000 distinct CDR3 sequences; 85% to 95% are singletons. The V and J genes are TRBV7-3 and TRBJ2-1; TRBD2 matches 10 bases. The TCR comes from a human donor with Susac syndrome. The sample taken for sequencing was CD4+ T cells from PBMCs. The CDR3 is CASSLTRAGGINEQFF. The CDR3 DNA reads TGTGCCAGCAGCTTAACACGAGCGGGGGGGATCAATGAGCAGTTCTTC. Looking up the rest from reference TRBV7-3 and TRBJ2-1 gives the full variable domain: GAGVSQTPSNKVTEKGKYVELRCDPISGHTALYWYRQSLGQGPEFLIYFQGTGAADDSGLPNDRFFAVRPEGSVSTLKIQRTERGDSAVYLCASSLTRAGGINEQFFGPGTRLTVL.